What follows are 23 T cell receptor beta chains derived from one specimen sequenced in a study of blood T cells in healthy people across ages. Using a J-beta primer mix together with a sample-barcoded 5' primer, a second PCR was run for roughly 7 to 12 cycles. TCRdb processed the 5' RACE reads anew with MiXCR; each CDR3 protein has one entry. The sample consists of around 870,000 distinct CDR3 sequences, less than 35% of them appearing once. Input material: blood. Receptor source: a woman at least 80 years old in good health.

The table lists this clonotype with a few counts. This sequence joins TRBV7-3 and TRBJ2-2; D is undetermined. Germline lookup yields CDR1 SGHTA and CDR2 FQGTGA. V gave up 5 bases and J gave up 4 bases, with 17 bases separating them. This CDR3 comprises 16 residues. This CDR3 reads CASSIGTVRTTGELFF. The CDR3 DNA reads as TGTGCCAGCAGCATTGGCACTGTTCGAACCACCGGGGAGCTGTTTTTT.

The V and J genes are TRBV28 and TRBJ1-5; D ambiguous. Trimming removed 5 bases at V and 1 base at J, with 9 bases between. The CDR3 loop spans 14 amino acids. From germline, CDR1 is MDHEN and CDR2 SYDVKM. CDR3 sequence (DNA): TGTGCCAGCAGTCGATCGTCGAGCAATCAGCCCCAGCATTTT. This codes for CASSRSSSNQPQHF.

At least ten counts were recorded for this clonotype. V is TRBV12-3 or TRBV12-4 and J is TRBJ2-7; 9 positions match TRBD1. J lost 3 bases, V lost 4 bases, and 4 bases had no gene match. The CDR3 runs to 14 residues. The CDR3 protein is CASSSQTGGYEQYF. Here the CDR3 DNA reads TGTGCCAGCAGTTCCCAGACAGGGGGCTACGAGCAGTACTTC.

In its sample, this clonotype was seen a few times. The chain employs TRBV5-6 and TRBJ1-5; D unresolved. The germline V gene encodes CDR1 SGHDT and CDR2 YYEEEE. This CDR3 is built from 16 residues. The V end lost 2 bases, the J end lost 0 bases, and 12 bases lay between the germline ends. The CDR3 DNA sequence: TGTGCCAGCAGCTTTTGGAGCCCCAATAGCAATCAGCCCCAGCATTTT. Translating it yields CASSFWSPNSNQPQHF.

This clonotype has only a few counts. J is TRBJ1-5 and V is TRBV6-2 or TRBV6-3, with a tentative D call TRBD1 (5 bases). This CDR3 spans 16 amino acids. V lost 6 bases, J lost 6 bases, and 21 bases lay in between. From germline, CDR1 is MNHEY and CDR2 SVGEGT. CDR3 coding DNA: TGTGCCAGCAGCCCCCCGGGACGGCTACGACCTCAGCCCCAGCATTTT. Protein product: CASSPPGRLRPQPQHF.

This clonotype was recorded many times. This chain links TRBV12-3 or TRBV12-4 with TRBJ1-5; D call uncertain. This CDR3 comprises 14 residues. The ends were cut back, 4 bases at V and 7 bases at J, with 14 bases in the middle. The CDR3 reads CASSYTGPSQPQHF. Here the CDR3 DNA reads TGTGCCAGCAGTTATACTGGGCCCAGCCAGCCCCAGCATTTT.

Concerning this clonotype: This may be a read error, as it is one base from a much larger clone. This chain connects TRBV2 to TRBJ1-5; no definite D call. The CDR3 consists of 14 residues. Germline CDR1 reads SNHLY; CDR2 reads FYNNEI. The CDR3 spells CASRRREGNRPQHF. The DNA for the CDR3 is TGTGCCAGCAGACGACGGGAGGGCAATCGGCCCCAGCATTTT.

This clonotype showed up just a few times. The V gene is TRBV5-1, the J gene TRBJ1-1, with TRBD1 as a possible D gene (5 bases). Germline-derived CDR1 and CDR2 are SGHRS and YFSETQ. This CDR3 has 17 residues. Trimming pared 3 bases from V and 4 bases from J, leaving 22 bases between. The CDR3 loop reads CASSYSSLQATGTEAFF. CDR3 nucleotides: TGCGCCAGCAGCTACTCATCCCTACAGGCTACTGGCACTGAAGCTTTCTTT.

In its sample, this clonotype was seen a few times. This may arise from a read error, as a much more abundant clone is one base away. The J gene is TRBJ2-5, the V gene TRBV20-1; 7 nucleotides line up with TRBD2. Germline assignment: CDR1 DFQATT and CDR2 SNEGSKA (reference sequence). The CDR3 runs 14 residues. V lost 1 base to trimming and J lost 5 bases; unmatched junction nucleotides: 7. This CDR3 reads CSARGGGTRETQYF. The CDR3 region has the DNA TGCAGTGCTAGAGGGGGAGGGACGAGGGAGACCCAGTACTTC.

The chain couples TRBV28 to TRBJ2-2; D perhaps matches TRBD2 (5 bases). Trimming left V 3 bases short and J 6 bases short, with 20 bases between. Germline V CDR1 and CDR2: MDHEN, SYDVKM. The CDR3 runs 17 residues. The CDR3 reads CASSFLRGGGRAGELFF. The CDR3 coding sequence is TGTGCCAGCAGTTTCTTACGCGGAGGAGGACGGGCCGGGGAGCTGTTTTTT.

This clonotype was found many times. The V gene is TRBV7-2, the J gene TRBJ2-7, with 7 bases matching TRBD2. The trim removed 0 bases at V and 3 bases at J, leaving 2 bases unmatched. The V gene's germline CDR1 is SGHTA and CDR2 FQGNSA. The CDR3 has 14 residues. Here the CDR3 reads CASSLAGGGYEQYF. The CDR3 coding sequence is TGTGCCAGCAGCTTAGCTGGCGGGGGCTACGAGCAGTACTTC.

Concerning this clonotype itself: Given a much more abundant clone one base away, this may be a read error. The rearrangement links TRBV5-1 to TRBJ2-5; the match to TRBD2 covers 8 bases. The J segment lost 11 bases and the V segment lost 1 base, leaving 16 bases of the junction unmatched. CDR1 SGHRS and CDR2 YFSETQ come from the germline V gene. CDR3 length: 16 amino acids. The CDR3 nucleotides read TGCGCCAGCAGCTTGACCGGGACTAGAGGCAACAATGAGCAGTACTTC. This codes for CASSLTGTRGNNEQYF.

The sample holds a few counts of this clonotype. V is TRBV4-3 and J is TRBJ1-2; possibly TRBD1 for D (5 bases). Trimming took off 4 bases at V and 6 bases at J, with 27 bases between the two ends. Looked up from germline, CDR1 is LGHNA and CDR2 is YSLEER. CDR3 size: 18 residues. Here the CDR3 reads CASSPDILGSGQGDGYTF. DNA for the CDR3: TGCGCCAGCAGCCCGGACATCTTGGGATCCGGGCAGGGCGATGGCTACACCTTC.

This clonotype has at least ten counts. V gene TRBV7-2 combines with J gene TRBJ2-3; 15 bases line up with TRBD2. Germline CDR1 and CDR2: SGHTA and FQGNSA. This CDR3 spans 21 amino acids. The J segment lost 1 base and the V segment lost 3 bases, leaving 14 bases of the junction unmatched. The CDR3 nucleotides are TGTGCCAGCAGCTTCGCACTAGGAGGGACTAGCGGGGGGCTTCGCACAGATACGCAGTATTTT. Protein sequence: CASSFALGGTSGGLRTDTQYF.

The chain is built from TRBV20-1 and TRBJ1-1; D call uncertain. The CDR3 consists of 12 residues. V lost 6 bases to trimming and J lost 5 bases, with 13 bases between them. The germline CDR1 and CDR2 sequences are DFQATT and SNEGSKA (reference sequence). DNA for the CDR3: TGCAGTGCGCAGGACGGTCCGACTGAAGCTTTCTTT. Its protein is CSAQDGPTEAFF.

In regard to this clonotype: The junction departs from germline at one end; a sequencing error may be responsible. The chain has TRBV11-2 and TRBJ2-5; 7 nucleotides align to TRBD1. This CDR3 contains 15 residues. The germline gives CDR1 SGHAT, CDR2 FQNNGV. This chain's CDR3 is CASSLETGTKGTRYF. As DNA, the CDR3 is TGTGCCAGCAGCTTGGAGACAGGGACCAAGGGGACCCGGTACTTC. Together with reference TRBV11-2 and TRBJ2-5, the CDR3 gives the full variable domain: EAGVAQSPRYKIIEKRQSVAFWCNPISGHATLYWYQQILGQGPKLLIQFQNNGVVDDSQLPKDRFSAERLKGVDSTLKIQPAKLEDSAVYLCASSLETGTKGTRYFGPGTRLLVL.

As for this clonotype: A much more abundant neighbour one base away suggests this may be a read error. The CDR3 spells CASTKGLNGCTF. CDR3 nucleotide sequence: TGTGCCAGCACTAAGGGGCTCAATGGCTGCACCTTC. The chain uses TRBV6-5 and TRBJ1-2, with a possible D match to TRBD1 (5 bases). This CDR3 has 12 amino acids. Germline CDR1 and CDR2: MNHEY and SVGAGI.

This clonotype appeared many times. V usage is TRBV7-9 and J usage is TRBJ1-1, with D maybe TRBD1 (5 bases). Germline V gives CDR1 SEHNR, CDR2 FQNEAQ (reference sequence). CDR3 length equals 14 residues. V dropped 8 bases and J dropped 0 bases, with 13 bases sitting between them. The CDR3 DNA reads TGTGCCAGCGGGCGATCAGGGTTGAACACTGAAGCTTTCTTT. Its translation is CASGRSGLNTEAFF.

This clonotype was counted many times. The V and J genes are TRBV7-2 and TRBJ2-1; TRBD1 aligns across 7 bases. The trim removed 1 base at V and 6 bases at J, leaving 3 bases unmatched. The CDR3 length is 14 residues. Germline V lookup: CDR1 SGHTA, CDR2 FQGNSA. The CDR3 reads CASSLEHRGNEQFF. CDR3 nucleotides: TGTGCCAGCAGCTTAGAACACAGGGGCAATGAGCAGTTCTTC. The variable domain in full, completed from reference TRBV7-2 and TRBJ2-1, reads GAGVSQSPSNKVTEKGKDVELRCDPISGHTALYWYRQSLGQGLEFLIYFQGNSAPDKSGLPSDRFSAERTGGSVSTLTIQRTQQEDSAVYLCASSLEHRGNEQFFGPGTRLTVL.

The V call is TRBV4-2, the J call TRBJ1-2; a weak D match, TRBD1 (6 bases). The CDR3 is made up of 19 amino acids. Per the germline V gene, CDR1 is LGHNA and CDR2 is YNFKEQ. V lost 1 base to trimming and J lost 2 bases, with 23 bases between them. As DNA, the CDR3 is TGTGCCAGCAGCCAAGTACAGGGTGCCGGCAGAACGATGAACTATGGCTACACCTTC. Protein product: CASSQVQGAGRTMNYGYTF.

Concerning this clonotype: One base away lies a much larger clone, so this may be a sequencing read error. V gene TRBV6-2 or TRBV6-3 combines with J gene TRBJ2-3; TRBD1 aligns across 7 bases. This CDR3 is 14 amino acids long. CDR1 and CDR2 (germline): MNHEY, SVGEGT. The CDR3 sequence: CASTLPKTGDTRYF. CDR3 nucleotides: TGTGCCAGCACCCTCCCCAAAACAGGGGATACGCGGTATTTT.

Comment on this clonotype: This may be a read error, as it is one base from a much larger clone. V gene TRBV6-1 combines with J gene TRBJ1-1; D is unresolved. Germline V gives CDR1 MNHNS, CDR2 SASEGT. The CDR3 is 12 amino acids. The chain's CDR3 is CASGEGSQEAFF. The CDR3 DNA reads TGTGCCAGCGGTGAAGGATCTCAGGAGGCTTTCTTT.

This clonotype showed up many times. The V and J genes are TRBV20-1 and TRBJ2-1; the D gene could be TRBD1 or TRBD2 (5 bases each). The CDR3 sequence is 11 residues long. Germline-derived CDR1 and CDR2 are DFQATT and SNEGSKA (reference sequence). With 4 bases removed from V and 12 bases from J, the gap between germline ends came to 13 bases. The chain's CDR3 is CSATRGDGQFF. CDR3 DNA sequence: TGCAGTGCTACTAGGGGAGATGGGCAGTTCTTC.